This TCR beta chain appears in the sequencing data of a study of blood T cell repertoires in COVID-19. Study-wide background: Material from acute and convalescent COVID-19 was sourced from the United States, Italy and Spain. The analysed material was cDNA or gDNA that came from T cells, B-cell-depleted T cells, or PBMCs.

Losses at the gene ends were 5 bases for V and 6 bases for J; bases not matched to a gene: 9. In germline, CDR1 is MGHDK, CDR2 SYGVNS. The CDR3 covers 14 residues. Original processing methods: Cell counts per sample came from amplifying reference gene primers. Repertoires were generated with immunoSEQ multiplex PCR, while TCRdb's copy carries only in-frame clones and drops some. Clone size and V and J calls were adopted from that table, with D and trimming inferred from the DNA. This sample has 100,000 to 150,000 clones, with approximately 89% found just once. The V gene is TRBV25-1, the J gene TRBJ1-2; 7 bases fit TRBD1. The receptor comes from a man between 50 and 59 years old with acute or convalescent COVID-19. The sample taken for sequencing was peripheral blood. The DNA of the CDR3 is TGTGCCAGCAGTATGGGACAGTCGGTCAATGGCTACACCTTC. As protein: CASSMGQSVNGYTF.